This T cell receptor (beta chain) was sequenced for a study of HIV-infected patients and healthy controls. Approximately 500 ng RNA was reverse transcribed with alpha and beta constant-region primers. Using multiplexing indices, alpha and beta chain libraries were generated apart by chain-specific third strand synthesis. TCRdb re-analysed the 5' RACE reads in MiXCR, keeping a single row per CDR3 protein. The table records about 10,000 distinct CDR3 sequences, less than 7% of them present only once. The V end was cut by 5 bases, the J end by 5 bases, with 10 bases between. The germline gives CDR1 SQVTM, CDR2 ANQGSEA. The CDR3 runs to 11 residues. This clonotype was observed a handful of times. Follow-up blood was drawn about 14 weeks, roughly three months, after antiretroviral therapy began. The repertoire came from unfractionated whole blood and reflected all unsorted peripheral T cells.

This TCR was sampled from an adult with HIV infection. The donor label of this sample is uncertain. This sample comprised blood, obtained during antiretroviral therapy. The chain links TRBV29-1 to TRBJ2-7; maybe TRBD1 (5 bases). As DNA, the CDR3 is TGCAGCGTTTCCGACAGCAACGAGCAGTACTTC. This encodes CSVSDSNEQYF.